This T cell receptor (beta chain) was sequenced for a study of cytomegalovirus exposure and HLA in healthy donors. Study details: The approximately 130 validation repertoires and the approximately 630 first-cohort repertoires shared a platform, a later analysis reported.

Profiling relied on immunoSEQ multiplex PCR, and the TCRdb table lists in-frame clones only, not all of them. Among under 200,000 clones listed, 75% to 95% were seen once. There are 15 residues in the CDR3. V gave up 6 bases and J gave up 1 base; unmatched junction bases: 5. CDR1 and CDR2 (germline): MGHRA, YSYEKL. This chain connects TRBV4-1 to TRBJ2-1, with 8 bases identical to TRBD1. This TCR derives from a woman aged 18-35 years in good health and CMV-seropositive. The source material was PBMCs. CDR3 coding DNA: TGCGCCAGCAGTCGGGACAGGTTATCCTACAATGAGCAGTTCTTC. This encodes CASSRDRLSYNEQFF.